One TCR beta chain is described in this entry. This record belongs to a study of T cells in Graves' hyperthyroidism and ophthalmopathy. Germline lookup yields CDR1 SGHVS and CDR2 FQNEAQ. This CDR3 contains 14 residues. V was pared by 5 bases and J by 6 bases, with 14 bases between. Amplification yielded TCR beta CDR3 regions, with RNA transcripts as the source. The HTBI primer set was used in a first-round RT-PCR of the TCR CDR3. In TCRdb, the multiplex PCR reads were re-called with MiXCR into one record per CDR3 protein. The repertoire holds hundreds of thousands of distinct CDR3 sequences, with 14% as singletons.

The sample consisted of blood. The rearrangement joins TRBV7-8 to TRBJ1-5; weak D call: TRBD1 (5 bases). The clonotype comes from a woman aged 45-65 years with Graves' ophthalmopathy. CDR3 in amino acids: CASSPTRVGQPQHF. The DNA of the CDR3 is TGTGCCAGCAGCCCCACCAGGGTAGGTCAGCCCCAGCATTTT.